What follows is one T cell receptor beta chain and its context. What it binds is unknown. This specimen comes from a study of radiation and T cells in renal cell carcinoma. Overall study findings and caveats: In blood, top tumor clones expanded by 2 weeks, shrinking by 4.

Germline-derived CDR1 and CDR2 are LNHDA and SQIVND (reference sequence). This CDR3 has 17 amino acids. V shed 6 bases and J 4 bases; nucleotides not matched to a gene: 14. TCRdb's table, derived via immunoSEQ multiplex PCR, lists solely in-frame clones and lacks some. Seen here are around 94,000 clones, about 82% observed once, and the top ten hold roughly a tenth. Noted time point: blood 4 weeks post-SBRT, at nephrectomy. Treatment meaning: 15 Gy SBRT to primary tumor, nephrectomy 4 weeks later. Nephrectomy followed 15 Gy stereotactic body radiation by 4 weeks. Blood was sampled at baseline, 2 weeks and 4 weeks after SBRT. The tumor was a clear cell renal cell carcinoma.

The chain employs TRBV19 and TRBJ1-1; 10 bases map to TRBD1. Sequenced here: blood, sampled from a patient whose treatment included radiotherapy and nephrectomy. This receptor was taken from a middle-aged man with renal cell carcinoma. The CDR3 region is CASSTPTGGQFGTEAFF. The CDR3 DNA sequence: TGTGCCAGTAGCACTCCGACAGGGGGCCAATTTGGCACTGAAGCTTTCTTT.